The table lists the clone carrying this T cell receptor beta chain with many counts. Germline V gene lookup returns CDR1 SGHRS and CDR2 YFSETQ. After removal of 0 bases from V and 6 bases from J, the junction contained 6 bases not matched to a gene. This CDR3 has 15 residues. A single record per CDR3 protein comes from TCRdb applying MiXCR to the 5' RACE reads. Of 25,000 to 35,000 distinct CDR3 sequences listed, approximately 5% are singletons. This entry belongs to a study of early T cells in non-severe SARS-CoV-2 infection. The chain links TRBV5-1 to TRBJ2-1, with 7 bases that match TRBD1. This TCR was sampled from an adult who was a healthcare worker with PCR-confirmed SARS-CoV-2 infection or an uninfected control (not recorded which). The sequenced sample consisted of whole blood. CDR3 nucleotide sequence: TGCGCCAGCAGCTTGGAGGGACAGATAATCAATGAGCAGTTCTTC. It yields the protein CASSLEGQIINEQFF.